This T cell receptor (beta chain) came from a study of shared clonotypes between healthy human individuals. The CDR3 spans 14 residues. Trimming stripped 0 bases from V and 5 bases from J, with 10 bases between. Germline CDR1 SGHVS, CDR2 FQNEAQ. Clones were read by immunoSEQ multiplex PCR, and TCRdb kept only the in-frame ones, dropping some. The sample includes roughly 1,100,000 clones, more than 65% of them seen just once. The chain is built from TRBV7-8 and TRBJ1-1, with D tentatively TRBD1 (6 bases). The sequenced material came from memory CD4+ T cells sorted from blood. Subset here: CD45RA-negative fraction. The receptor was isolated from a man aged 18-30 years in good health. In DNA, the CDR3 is TGTGCCAGCAGCTTAGCGGGGGCTGGTACTGAAGCTTTCTTT. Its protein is CASSLAGAGTEAFF.